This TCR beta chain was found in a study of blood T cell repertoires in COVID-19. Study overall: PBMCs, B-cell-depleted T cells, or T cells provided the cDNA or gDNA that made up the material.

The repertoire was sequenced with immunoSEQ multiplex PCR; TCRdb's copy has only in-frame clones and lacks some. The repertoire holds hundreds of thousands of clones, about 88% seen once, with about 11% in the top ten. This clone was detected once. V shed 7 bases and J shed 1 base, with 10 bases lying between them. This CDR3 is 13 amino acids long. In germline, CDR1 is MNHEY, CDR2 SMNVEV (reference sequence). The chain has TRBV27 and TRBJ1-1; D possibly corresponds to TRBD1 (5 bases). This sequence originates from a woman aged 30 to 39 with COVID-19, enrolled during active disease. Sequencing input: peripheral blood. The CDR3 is CASKGPKNTEAFF. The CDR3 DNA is TGTGCCAGCAAGGGGCCAAAGAACACTGAAGCTTTCTTT.